These T cell receptor beta chains were read from a single sample in a study of blood T cell repertoires in COVID-19. Clones were read by immunoSEQ multiplex PCR, and TCRdb kept only the in-frame ones, dropping some. The sample has roughly 360,000 clones, over 75% seen once. The specimen sequenced was PBMCs or T cells enriched from blood (not recorded which). The receptors originated from a young man who had recovered from COVID-19. CDR3s include the opening cysteine and the closing phenylalanine or tryptophan. The D gene is left open where the match is weak. Part of the rows lack a size; the others show once, few, many or a class for expanded clones.

j_gene	d_gene	v_gene	abundance	CDR3aa	CDR3nt
TRBJ1-4	NA	TRBV5-8	NA	CASSPWEVNEKLFF	TGTGCCAGCAGCCCCTGGGAGGTTAATGAAAAACTGTTTTTT
TRBJ2-7	NA	TRBV9	few	CASSVAQISYEQYF	TGTGCCAGCAGCGTAGCACAAATCTCCTACGAGCAGTACTTC
TRBJ1-3	TRBD1	TRBV13	few	CASSFGTGGNTIYF	TGTGCCAGCAGCTTTGGGACAGGGGGAAACACCATATATTTT
TRBJ1-1	TRBD1	TRBV13	NA	CASSGIQGGGGNTEAFF	TGTGCCAGCAGCGGAATCCAGGGGGGAGGTGGGAACACTGAAGCTTTCTTT
TRBJ2-2	NA	TRBV4-2	NA	CASSQVQTGELFF	TGTGCCAGCAGCCAAGTCCAAACCGGGGAGCTGTTTTTT
TRBJ2-1	TRBD2	TRBV19	NA	CASSMVGGLGVNEQFF	TGTGCCAGTAGTATGGTGGGGGGACTAGGAGTGAATGAGCAGTTCTTC
TRBJ1-2	TRBD1	TRBV6-2/TRBV6-3	NA	CASSYLDRMNGYTF	TGTGCCAGCAGTTACCTGGACAGGATGAATGGCTACACCTTC
TRBJ2-2	NA	TRBV2	NA	CASRSVLNTGELFF	TGTGCCAGCCGTTCGGTGTTGAACACCGGGGAGCTGTTTTTT
TRBJ1-5	NA	TRBV27	NA	CASSLSGGSNQPQHF	TGTGCCAGCAGTTTATCAGGGGGTAGCAATCAGCCCCAGCATTTT
TRBJ1-2	TRBD1	TRBV19	NA	CASTSGWTGGNYGYTF	TGTGCCAGTACCTCGGGTTGGACAGGGGGCAACTATGGCTACACCTTC
TRBJ1-2	TRBD1	TRBV23-1	NA	CASSQHRDRYGYTF	TGCGCCAGCAGTCAACACCGGGACAGATATGGCTACACCTTC
TRBJ1-2	NA	TRBV27	NA	CASSLSGGYGYTF	TGTGCCAGCAGTTTATCGGGCGGGTATGGCTACACCTTC
TRBJ1-2	TRBD1	TRBV7-6	NA	CASSSRGGNGYTF	TGTGCCAGCAGCTCGAGAGGGGGCAATGGCTACACCTTC
TRBJ2-3	NA	TRBV10-3	NA	CAISGRDHGTDTQYF	TGTGCCATCAGTGGCCGGGATCACGGGACAGATACGCAGTATTTT
TRBJ1-1	NA	TRBV4-3	few	CASRPAAGMNTEAFF	TGCGCCAGCAGACCGGCGGCAGGGATGAACACTGAAGCTTTCTTT
TRBJ1-6	TRBD1	TRBV6-5	NA	CASSRDRKSPLHF	TGTGCCAGCAGCAGGGACAGGAAGTCACCCCTCCACTTT
TRBJ2-1	TRBD1	TRBV27	NA	CASSRAHKQGAGSYNEQFF	TGTGCCAGCAGTCGAGCCCATAAACAGGGGGCGGGCTCCTACAATGAGCAGTTCTTC
TRBJ2-7	TRBD1	TRBV6-5	NA	CASSSSGQGIYEQYF	TGTGCCAGCAGTTCGAGCGGACAGGGTATCTACGAGCAGTACTTC
TRBJ1-4	TRBD1	TRBV5-4	NA	CASSLGTGTNEKLFF	TGTGCCAGCAGCTTAGGGACAGGGACAAATGAAAAACTGTTTTTT
TRBJ1-5	NA	TRBV4-1	NA	CASSQVSVGGGPQHF	TGCGCCAGCAGCCAAGTCTCGGTAGGCGGCGGGCCCCAGCATTTT
TRBJ2-1	NA	TRBV12-3/TRBV12-4	NA	CASTGSSYNEQFF	TGTGCCAGTACAGGGAGCTCCTACAATGAGCAGTTCTTC
TRBJ1-5	TRBD1	TRBV13	NA	CASSSRQGGNQPQHF	TGTGCCAGCAGCTCGAGACAGGGAGGTAATCAGCCCCAGCATTTT
TRBJ2-6	NA	TRBV6-5	NA	CASGYGVGGANVLTF	TGTGCCAGCGGGTACGGGGTTGGTGGGGCCAACGTCCTGACTTTC
TRBJ2-3	NA	TRBV27	NA	CASSTDLQGEDTQYF	TGTGCCAGCAGTACGGATTTACAGGGTGAAGATACGCAGTATTTT
TRBJ1-1	NA	TRBV7-6	NA	CASTPGTFPEAFF	TGTGCCAGCACCCCCGGTACCTTCCCTGAAGCTTTCTTT
TRBJ2-5	NA	TRBV24-1	NA	CATSDPLQGETQYF	TGTGCCACCAGTGACCCCCTACAGGGAGAGACCCAGTACTTC
TRBJ2-2	NA	TRBV18	NA	CASSLARDTAGELFF	TGTGCCAGCTCACTAGCCCGGGACACCGCCGGGGAGCTGTTTTTT
TRBJ2-7	NA	TRBV6-5	NA	CASSNLNEQYF	TGTGCCAGCAGTAATCTTAACGAGCAGTACTTC
TRBJ1-1	TRBD1	TRBV3-1/TRBV3-2	NA	CASSQPLTGRTEAFF	TGTGCCAGCAGCCAACCGCTGACAGGGAGGACTGAAGCTTTCTTT
TRBJ2-7	TRBD1	TRBV4-1	few	CASSQGTGDYEQYF	TGCGCCAGCAGCCAAGGGACAGGGGACTACGAGCAGTACTTC
TRBJ1-1	TRBD1	TRBV23-1	NA	CASSQSGDRDTEAFF	TGCGCCAGCAGTCAATCGGGGGACAGGGACACTGAAGCTTTCTTT
TRBJ2-7	NA	TRBV2	NA	CAILRTATYEQYF	TGTGCCATCCTAAGGACTGCAACCTACGAGCAGTACTTC
TRBJ1-1	NA	TRBV7-9	NA	CASSPGGNTEAFF	TGTGCCAGCAGCCCGGGGGGGAACACTGAAGCTTTCTTT
TRBJ1-6	NA	TRBV19	NA	CASTPRGNNSPLHF	TGTGCCAGTACCCCTAGGGGTAATAATTCACCCCTCCACTTT
TRBJ2-2	NA	TRBV11-2	NA	CASSLTRTDTGELFF	TGTGCCAGCAGCCTTACCCGGACAGACACCGGGGAGCTGTTTTTT
TRBJ1-1	NA	TRBV9	NA	CASSPPGGVLEAFF	TGTGCCAGCAGCCCTCCCGGGGGGGTTCTTGAAGCTTTCTTT
TRBJ1-1	NA	TRBV2	NA	CASSDRDTEAFF	TGTGCCAGCAGTGACCGAGACACTGAAGCTTTCTTT
TRBJ2-5	NA	TRBV6-4	NA	CASSQGSQETQYF	TGTGCCAGTTCGCAGGGGAGTCAAGAGACCCAGTACTTC
TRBJ1-1	NA	TRBV12-3/TRBV12-4	NA	CASSFVSNTEAFF	TGTGCCAGCAGTTTCGTTTCGAACACTGAAGCTTTCTTT
TRBJ1-3	NA	TRBV5-1	NA	CASSLTGDSGNTIYF	TGCGCCAGCAGCTTGACGGGGGACTCTGGAAACACCATATATTTT
TRBJ1-2	NA	TRBV4-1	NA	CASSQPLAGDYGYTF	TGCGCCAGCAGCCAACCCCTAGCGGGGGACTATGGCTACACCTTC